This T cell receptor (beta chain) was identified during a study of blood T cell repertoires in COVID-19. Study at large: The study drew acute and convalescent COVID-19 samples from the United States, Italy and Spain. T cells, B-cell-depleted T cells, or PBMCs provided the cDNA or gDNA that served as material.

This clone occurred once. Patients from Seattle were sampled longitudinally, starting during active infection. Original data processing: Amplification with reference gene primers provided the estimates of nucleated cell counts. Only in-frame clones appear in the TCRdb table, and some are missing; sequencing was by immunoSEQ multiplex PCR. The V and J calls and clone size are taken from that table; D and trimming were inferred from the DNA. This repertoire shows a few hundred thousand clones, approximately 89% found once; its top ten account for 1.5% to 2%. Germline lookup yields CDR1 SGHTA and CDR2 FQGNSA. V gave up 2 bases and J gave up 3 bases, with 15 bases separating them. CDR3 size: 16 residues.

The clonotype originates from a woman younger than 45 with COVID-19, enrolled during active disease. This sequence joins TRBV7-2 and TRBJ2-3, with D maybe TRBD2 (6 bases). The sequencing sample was made of peripheral blood. The CDR3 spells CASSLSQLAGTDTQYF. CDR3 nucleotide sequence: TGTGCCAGCAGCTTATCTCAACTAGCCGGGACAGATACGCAGTATTTT.